The 10 T cell receptor beta chains presented below share a single source sample, sequenced in a study of T-cell memory formation after mild COVID-19. One entry per CDR3 protein results from TCRdb running MiXCR on the 5' RACE reads. The top ten clones hold more than 9.5% of a sample with under 250,000 distinct CDR3 sequences, around 25% of them seen once. Sequencing input: PBMCs or a T cell subset sorted from them (not recorded which). These receptors were taken from an adult woman who had mild COVID-19 (a few samples of this study predate the infection). Cell type and time point are not known.

This clonotype was recorded many times. The V gene is TRBV6-2 or TRBV6-3, the J gene TRBJ2-3, with D maybe TRBD1 (5 bases). Germline V gene sequence: CDR1 MNHEY, CDR2 SVGEGT. The CDR3 has 12 residues. With 6 bases removed from V and 3 bases from J, the gap between germline ends came to 7 bases. The CDR3 here is CASSDRTDTQYF. The CDR3 region has the DNA TGTGCCAGCAGCGACAGAACAGATACGCAGTATTTT.

This clonotype was seen more than once but under ten times. The rearrangement links TRBV20-1 to TRBJ2-6; unclear D gene. CDR3 length equals 14 residues. Trimming stripped 0 bases from V and 4 bases from J, with 7 bases between. Germline assignment: CDR1 DFQATT and CDR2 SNEGSKA (reference sequence). The CDR3 DNA reads as TGCAGTGCTAGAGATCTGTCCGGGGCCAACGTCCTGACTTTC. Translated: CSARDLSGANVLTF.

The table lists this clonotype with a few counts. The rearrangement links TRBV11-3 to TRBJ2-2; 8 nucleotides align to TRBD2. This CDR3 has 19 residues. Germline assignment: CDR1 SGHNT and CDR2 YENEEA. Trimming cost V 2 bases and J 3 bases; bases outside gene matches: 14. The CDR3 is CASSLKGYSGNPDTGELFF. The CDR3 region has the DNA TGTGCCAGCAGCTTAAAAGGATATAGCGGGAACCCCGACACCGGGGAGCTGTTTTTT.

This clonotype was observed a single time. The V call is TRBV5-1, the J call TRBJ1-1; maybe TRBD1 (5 bases). Germline assignment: CDR1 SGHRS and CDR2 YFSETQ. V gave up 6 bases and J gave up 8 bases, with 11 bases separating them. The CDR3 extends over 11 amino acids. CDR3 residues: CASKQETEAFF. The CDR3, as DNA: TGCGCCAGCAAACAGGAGACGGAAGCTTTCTTT. Full variable domain (missing parts from reference TRBV5-1 and TRBJ1-1): KAGVTQTPRYLIKTRGQQVTLSCSPISGHRSVSWYQQTPGQGLQFLFEYFSETQRNKGNFPGRFSGRQFSNSRSEMNVSTLELGDSALYLCASKQETEAFFGQGTRLTVV.

There are many counts of this clonotype. This chain uses TRBV7-6 with TRBJ2-1; TRBD2 matches 14 bases. Per the germline V gene, CDR1 is SGHVS and CDR2 is FNYEAQ. The CDR3 length is 15 residues. The J segment lost 7 bases and the V segment lost 5 bases, leaving 4 bases of the junction unmatched. The chain's CDR3 is CASSPRTSGGNEQFF. The CDR3 bases are TGTGCCAGCAGCCCCAGGACTAGCGGGGGGAATGAGCAGTTCTTC.

The chain employs TRBV11-2 and TRBJ1-6; D not resolved. The CDR3 totals 13 residues. From germline, CDR1 is SGHAT and CDR2 FQNNGV. The ends were cut back, 5 bases at V and 9 bases at J, with 11 bases in the middle. DNA of the CDR3: TGTGCCAGCAGCCCAAGCGGGGTTTCACCCCTCCACTTT. This codes for CASSPSGVSPLHF.

In DNA form, the CDR3 reads TGCAGCGTGCGGGGACAGGGGAAGCGAGAGACCCAGTACTTC. Residues: CSVRGQGKRETQYF. The chain combines TRBV29-1 with TRBJ2-5, with TRBD1 matching 10 bases. The CDR3 runs to 14 residues. The germline V gene encodes CDR1 SQVTM and CDR2 ANQGSEA. V shed 6 bases, J shed 4 bases, and the junction held 8 bases outside the gene matches.

This clonotype has at least ten counts. This chain connects TRBV18 to TRBJ1-2, with D possibly being TRBD1 (5 bases). Trimming removed 4 bases from V and 3 bases from J, with 12 bases in between. CDR3 length: 14 residues. Per germline, CDR1 KGHSH and CDR2 LQKENI. The CDR3 DNA reads as TGTGCCAGCTCACACCCAGGGCGGGACTATGGCTACACCTTC. Protein sequence: CASSHPGRDYGYTF.

The genes are TRBV10-3 and TRBJ2-3; perhaps TRBD2 as D (5 bases). Germline CDR1 reads ENHRY; CDR2 reads SYGVKD. Trimming took 0 bases from V and 4 from J, leaving 14 bases between them. This CDR3 is built from 16 residues. The DNA of the CDR3 is TGTGCCATCAGTGAGTCGTCCTCGGGAAGGGCAGATACGCAGTATTTT. Its protein is CAISESSSGRADTQYF.

This clonotype appeared a few times. The J gene is TRBJ1-1, the V gene TRBV5-1; D is unclear. The V end was cut by 0 bases, the J end by 4 bases, with 10 bases between. This CDR3 has 14 residues. Per germline, CDR1 SGHRS and CDR2 YFSETQ. The CDR3 DNA sequence: TGCGCCAGCAGCTTGGCAGGTCTAGGCACTGAAGCTTTCTTT. It yields the protein CASSLAGLGTEAFF.